What follows are 19 T cell receptor beta chains derived from one specimen sequenced in a study of shared clonotypes between healthy human individuals. The repertoire was sequenced with immunoSEQ multiplex PCR; TCRdb's copy has only in-frame clones and lacks some. The sample consists of fewer than 3 million clones, 85% to 95% of them appearing once. The specimen was naive CD4+ T cells from PBMCs. The subset is: CD45RA+ positively selected. The receptors shown here come from a man younger than 35 in good health. Some clones in this sample may be carry-over from other donors' samples.

The rearrangement uses TRBV6-1 and TRBJ2-7, with a tentative D call TRBD2 (6 bases). Germline V gives CDR1 MNHNS, CDR2 SASEGT. The CDR3 runs to 12 residues. The V and J ends lost 4 bases and 5 bases respectively, with 9 bases between them. The DNA of the CDR3 is TGTGCCAGCAGTGTATCGGGGGACGAGCAGTACTTC. It translates to CASSVSGDEQYF.

Concerning this clone: In the same sample, other DNA sequences code for this CDR3. The chain employs TRBV20-1 and TRBJ2-5; D is uncertain. The CDR3 has 11 amino acids. CDR1 is DFQATT and CDR2 is SNEGSKA in the germline V gene (reference sequence). Trimming removed 3 bases from V and 2 bases from J, with 4 bases in between. CDR3 residues: CSASRQETQYF. The CDR3 coding sequence is TGCAGTGCTAGCAGGCAAGAGACCCAGTACTTC.

About this clone itself: The same CDR3 arises from other DNA sequences in this sample as well. V usage is TRBV6-4 and J usage is TRBJ1-1, with a weak D call TRBD1 (6 bases). Between the trimmed V and J ends, which lost 4 bases and 3 bases, there was a span of 9 bases. The CDR3 extends over 13 amino acids. Germline V gene lookup returns CDR1 MRHNA and CDR2 SNTAGT. The CDR3: CASSAGVDTEAFF. CDR3 nucleotide sequence: TGTGCCAGCAGTGCAGGGGTAGACACTGAAGCTTTCTTT.

This clone was seen only a few times. J is TRBJ2-5 and V is TRBV6-1; D not certain. The CDR3 is made up of 13 amino acids. Trimming pared 3 bases from V and 1 base from J, leaving 6 bases between. From germline, CDR1 is MNHNS and CDR2 SASEGT. CDR3 DNA sequence: TGTGCCAGCAGTGATTTCCGCCAAGAGACCCAGTACTTC. Its protein is CASSDFRQETQYF.

The V and J genes are TRBV19 and TRBJ1-2; D is unclear. Trimming removed 5 bases from V and 2 bases from J, with 9 bases in between. Germline V lookup: CDR1 LNHDA, CDR2 SQIVND (reference sequence). The length of the CDR3 is 13 residues. The CDR3 here is CASSREANYGYTF. CDR3 DNA sequence: TGTGCCAGTAGTCGGGAGGCCAACTATGGCTACACCTTC.

This chain uses TRBV2 with TRBJ2-7, with 13 bases that match TRBD2. V was clipped by 3 bases and J by 3 bases; unmatched bases: 23. The CDR3 runs to 22 residues. Germline CDR1 SNHLY, CDR2 FYNNEI. The CDR3 bases are TGTGCCAGCAGTGAGACCAACGACTCGGGACGGGCGACTAGCGGGAGGAACTACGAGCAGTACTTC. It yields the protein CASSETNDSGRATSGRNYEQYF. Supplemented by reference TRBV2 and TRBJ2-7, the full variable domain reads EPEVTQTPSHQVTQMGQEVILRCVPISNHLYFYWYRQILGQKVEFLVSFYNNEISEKSEIFDDQFSVERPDGSNFTLKIRSTKLEDSAMYFCASSETNDSGRATSGRNYEQYFGPGTRLTVT.

The rearrangement links TRBV7-9 to TRBJ2-7, with D possibly being TRBD1 (6 bases). Germline CDR1 is SEHNR and CDR2 is FQNEAQ (reference sequence). This CDR3 is built from 14 residues. Trimming stripped 5 bases from V and 4 bases from J, with 15 bases between. The CDR3 DNA follows: TGTGCCAGCAGCCCCGACAGGTTCCATTACGAGCAGTACTTC. Protein: CASSPDRFHYEQYF. The full variable domain, completed using reference TRBV7-9 and TRBJ2-7, is DTGVSQNPRHKITKRGQNVTFRCDPISEHNRLYWYRQTLGQGPEFLTYFQNEAQLEKSRLLSDRFSAERPKGSFSTLEIQRTEQGDSAMYLCASSPDRFHYEQYFGPGTRLTVT.

This chain links TRBV28 with TRBJ2-1; weak D call: TRBD2 (7 bases). Trimming cost V 1 base and J 9 bases, with 13 bases left between them. Germline CDR1 is MDHEN and CDR2 is SYDVKM. The CDR3 has 14 amino acids. The CDR3 here is CASSLLRGGGEQFF. CDR3 nucleotide sequence: TGTGCCAGCAGTTTATTGAGAGGGGGGGGTGAGCAGTTCTTC.

This chain connects TRBV5-4 to TRBJ2-3, with 8 nucleotides matching TRBD1. After removal of 2 bases from V and 4 bases from J, the junction contained 6 bases not matched to a gene. The CDR3 spans 15 residues. Looked up from germline, CDR1 is SGHNT and CDR2 is YYREEE (reference sequence). CDR3 sequence reads: CASSLDRGVADTQYF. The CDR3 coding sequence is TGTGCCAGCAGCTTAGACAGGGGAGTCGCAGATACGCAGTATTTT.

The J gene is TRBJ1-2, the V gene TRBV28, with D maybe TRBD1 (5 bases). Germline values: CDR1 MDHEN, CDR2 SYDVKM. Trimming stripped 3 bases from V and 2 bases from J, with 13 bases between. CDR3 length: 15 amino acids. The CDR3 region is CASSFWGRINYGYTF. Written as DNA, the CDR3 is TGTGCCAGCAGTTTTTGGGGCAGAATAAACTATGGCTACACCTTC.

The chain is built from TRBV27 and TRBJ2-7, with 8 nucleotides matching TRBD2. In germline, CDR1 is MNHEY, CDR2 SMNVEV (reference sequence). The CDR3 covers 16 residues. The V segment lost 6 bases and the J segment 0 bases; nucleotides outside the gene matches: 10. CDR3 sequence reads: CASRGLTSGASYEQYF. CDR3 DNA sequence: TGTGCCAGCAGGGGATTAACTAGCGGAGCCTCCTACGAGCAGTACTTC.

The CDR3 sequence: CASSMRLAGYNEQFF. The CDR3 nucleotides are TGTGCCAGCAGCATGAGACTAGCGGGTTACAATGAGCAGTTCTTC. The chain is built from TRBV11-2 and TRBJ2-1, with TRBD2 matching 10 bases. CDR1 SGHAT and CDR2 FQNNGV come from the germline V gene. The CDR3 sequence is 15 residues long. The trim removed 5 bases at V and 4 bases at J, leaving 5 bases unmatched.

Note on this clone: Other DNA sequences within the sample encode an identical CDR3. The chain employs TRBV6-5 and TRBJ1-1; D may be TRBD1 (5 bases). Germline lookup yields CDR1 MNHEY and CDR2 SVGAGI. This CDR3 is 14 amino acids long. Trimming removed 2 bases from V and 5 bases from J, with 12 bases in between. DNA for the CDR3: TGTGCCAGCAGTTACGGCCAGGGAGGGACTGAAGCTTTCTTT. Translating it yields CASSYGQGGTEAFF.

The V call is TRBV6-6, the J call TRBJ2-1; 8 nucleotides match TRBD1. This CDR3 is 16 amino acids long. Germline CDR1 is MNHNY and CDR2 is SVGAGI (reference sequence). Losses at the gene ends were 6 bases for V and 2 bases for J; bases not matched to a gene: 9. DNA of the CDR3: TGTGCCAGCAGCCCGATTCGACAGGGGCCCTACAATGAGCAGTTCTTC. It codes for CASSPIRQGPYNEQFF.

V is TRBV7-9 and J is TRBJ1-5, with D unresolved. The CDR3 consists of 12 residues. Trimming took off 4 bases at V and 7 bases at J, with 8 bases between the two ends. CDR1 and CDR2 (germline): SEHNR, FQNEAQ (reference sequence). CDR3 region: CASSYGSQPQHF. CDR3 nucleotide sequence: TGTGCCAGCAGCTACGGCAGCCAGCCCCAGCATTTT.

The chain couples TRBV27 to TRBJ1-5, with a possible D match to TRBD1 (5 bases). Germline V gene sequence: CDR1 MNHEY, CDR2 SMNVEV (reference sequence). The V gene lost 6 bases and the J gene lost 6 bases, with 9 bases spanning the gap. The CDR3 contains 12 residues. This CDR3 reads CASSPRGQPQHF. CDR3 nucleotides: TGTGCCAGCAGCCCGAGGGGTCAGCCCCAGCATTTT.

The genes are TRBV10-3 and TRBJ1-3; D not resolved. V lost 2 bases and J lost 1, with 6 bases in between. Germline lookup yields CDR1 ENHRY and CDR2 SYGVKD. The CDR3 runs to 14 residues. The CDR3 protein is CAISEVGSGNTIYF. The DNA of the CDR3 is TGTGCCATCAGTGAGGTGGGGTCTGGAAACACCATATATTTT.

Concerning this clone: Other DNA sequences in the sample encode the same CDR3. The chain recombines TRBV7-3 with TRBJ2-1; TRBD2 matches 9 bases. J gave up 1 base and V 3 bases, and 1 base lay outside the gene matches. Per germline, CDR1 SGHTA and CDR2 FQGTGA. The CDR3 loop spans 15 amino acids. Here the CDR3 reads CASSFSGSSYNEQFF. The CDR3 bases are TGTGCCAGCAGCTTTAGCGGGAGTTCCTACAATGAGCAGTTCTTC.

The chain combines TRBV2 with TRBJ1-2; 9 bases agree with TRBD1. This CDR3 spans 16 amino acids. The germline V gene has CDR1 SNHLY and CDR2 FYNNEI. The trim removed 6 bases at V and 1 base at J, leaving 9 bases unmatched. CDR3 sequence: CASRARQGVGNYGYTF. The CDR3 nucleotides read TGTGCCAGCAGAGCCCGACAGGGGGTCGGTAACTATGGCTACACCTTC.